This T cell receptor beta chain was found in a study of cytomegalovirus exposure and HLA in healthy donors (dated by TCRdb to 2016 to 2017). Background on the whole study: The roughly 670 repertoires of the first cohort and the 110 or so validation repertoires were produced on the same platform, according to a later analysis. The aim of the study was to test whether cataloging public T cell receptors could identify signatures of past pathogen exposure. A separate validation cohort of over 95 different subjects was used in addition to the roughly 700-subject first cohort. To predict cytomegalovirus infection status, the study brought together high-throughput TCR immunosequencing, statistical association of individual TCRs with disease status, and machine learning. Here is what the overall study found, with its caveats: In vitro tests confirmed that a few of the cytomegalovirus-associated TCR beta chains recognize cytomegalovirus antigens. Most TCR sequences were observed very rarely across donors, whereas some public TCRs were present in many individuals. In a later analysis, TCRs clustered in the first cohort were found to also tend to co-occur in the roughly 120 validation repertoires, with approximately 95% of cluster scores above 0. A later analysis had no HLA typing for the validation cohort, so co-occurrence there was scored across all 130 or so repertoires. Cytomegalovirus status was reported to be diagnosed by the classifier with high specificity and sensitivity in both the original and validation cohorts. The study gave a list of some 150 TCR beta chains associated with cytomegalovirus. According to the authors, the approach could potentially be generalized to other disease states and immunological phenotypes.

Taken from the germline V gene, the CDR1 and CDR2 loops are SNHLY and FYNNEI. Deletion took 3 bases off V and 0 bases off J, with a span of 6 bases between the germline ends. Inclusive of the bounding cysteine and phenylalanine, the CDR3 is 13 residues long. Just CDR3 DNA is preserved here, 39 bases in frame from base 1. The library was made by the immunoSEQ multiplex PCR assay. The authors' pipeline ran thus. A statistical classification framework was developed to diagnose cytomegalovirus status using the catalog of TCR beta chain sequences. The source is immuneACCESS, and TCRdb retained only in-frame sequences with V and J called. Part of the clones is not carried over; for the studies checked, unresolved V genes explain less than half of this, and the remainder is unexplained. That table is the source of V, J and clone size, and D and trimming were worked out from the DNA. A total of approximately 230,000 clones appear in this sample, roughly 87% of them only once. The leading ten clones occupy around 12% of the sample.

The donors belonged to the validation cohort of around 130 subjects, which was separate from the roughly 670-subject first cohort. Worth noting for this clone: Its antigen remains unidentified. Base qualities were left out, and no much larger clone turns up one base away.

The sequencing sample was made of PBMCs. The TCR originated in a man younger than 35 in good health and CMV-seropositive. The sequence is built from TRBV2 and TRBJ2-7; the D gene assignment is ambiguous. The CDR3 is CASSDRGSYEQYF. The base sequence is TGTGCCAGCAGTGATAGAGGCTCCTACGAGCAGTACTTC.